This T cell receptor beta chain was recovered during a study of human T cells and chemical hapten exposure. Study observations and caveats: Versus controls, significantly more large CDR3 similarity clusters arose from expanded TCRs.

This clonotype was counted only a few times. Its target is not known. Time point given: pre-sensitization, week 0. As to treatment: therapeutic diphenylcyclopropenone sensitization with weekly scalp DPC. The germline V gene encodes CDR1 LNHDA and CDR2 SQIVND (reference sequence). CDR3 length equals 14 residues. V lost 1 base to trimming and J lost 8 bases, with 12 bases between them. From the RACE reads, TCRdb called clonotypes with MiXCR, one entry per CDR3 protein. The data show more than 250,000 distinct CDR3 sequences, with around 9.3% seen just once and 2% to 2.5% held by the top ten. This chain links TRBV19 with TRBJ1-5; D is unresolved. This TCR came from a woman aged 40-49 years with alopecia areata. Some clones in this sample may be carry-over from other donors' samples. Sequences were derived from whole blood, sampled in connection with sensitization to the hapten diphenylcyclopropenone (DPC). CDR3 DNA: TGTGCCAGTAGTATAGGGGCAGGTGATGAGCCCCAGCATTTT. Amino acid sequence: CASSIGAGDEPQHF. The full variable domain, its missing parts supplied by reference TRBV19 and TRBJ1-5, is DGGITQSPKYLFRKEGQNVTLSCEQNLNHDAMYWYRQDPGQGLRLIYYSQIVNDFQKGDIAEGYSVSREKKESFPLTVTSAQKNPTAFYLCASSIGAGDEPQHFGDGTRLSIL.